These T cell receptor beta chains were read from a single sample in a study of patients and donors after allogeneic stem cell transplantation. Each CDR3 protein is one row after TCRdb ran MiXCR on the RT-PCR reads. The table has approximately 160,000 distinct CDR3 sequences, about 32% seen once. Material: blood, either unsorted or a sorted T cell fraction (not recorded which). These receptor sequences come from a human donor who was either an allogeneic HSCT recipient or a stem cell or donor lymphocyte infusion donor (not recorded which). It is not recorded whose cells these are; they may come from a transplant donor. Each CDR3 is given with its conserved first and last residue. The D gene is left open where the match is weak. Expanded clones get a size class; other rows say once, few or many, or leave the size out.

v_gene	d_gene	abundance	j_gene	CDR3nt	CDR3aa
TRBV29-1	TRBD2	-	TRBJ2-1	TGCAGCGTTGATGGGCGGGAGGGCCGAAGCTCCTACAATGAGCAGTTCTTC	CSVDGREGRSSYNEQFF
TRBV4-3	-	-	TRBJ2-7	TGCGCCAGCAGCCAAGTATCAATTTGGTCAGGGGAACCCTACGAGCAGTACTTC	CASSQVSIWSGEPYEQYF
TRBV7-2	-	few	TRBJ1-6	TGTGCCAGCAGCCTGGGTTCCGGGGCAGGGAATTCACCCCTCCACTTT	CASSLGSGAGNSPLHF
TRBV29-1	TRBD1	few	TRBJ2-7	TGCAGCGCTAGTCAGGGGGCGGACTACGAGCAGTACTTC	CSASQGADYEQYF
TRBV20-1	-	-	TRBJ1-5	TGCAGTGCTAAGGGGCCCAATCAGCCCCAGCATTTT	CSAKGPNQPQHF
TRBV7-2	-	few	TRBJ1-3	TGTGCCAGCAGCTTTCCGGGGCGGTTCTCTGGAAACACCATATATTTT	CASSFPGRFSGNTIYF
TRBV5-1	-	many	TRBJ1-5	TGCGCCAGCAGCTTGACAGGGTTCGGTAGCAATCAGCCCCAGCATTTT	CASSLTGFGSNQPQHF
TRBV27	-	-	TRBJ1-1	TGTGCCAGCAGGACAGCTAACACTGAAGCTTTCTTT	CASRTANTEAFF
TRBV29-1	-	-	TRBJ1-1	TGCAGCGTTGAATTGGGTGAAGCTTTCTTT	CSVELGEAFF
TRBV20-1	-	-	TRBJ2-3	TGCAGTGCTAGAGGGGTGGGGCAAGATACGCAGTATTTT	CSARGVGQDTQYF
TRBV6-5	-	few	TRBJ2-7	TGTGCCAGCAGTTATCGCGGACACTCCTACGAGCAGTACTTC	CASSYRGHSYEQYF
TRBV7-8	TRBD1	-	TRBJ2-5	TGTGCCAGCGGGGTGACCTTCAGGGGGGAGACCCAGTACTTC	CASGVTFRGETQYF
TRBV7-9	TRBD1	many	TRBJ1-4	TGTGCCAGCAGCCTCGGGACAGGGGTTGAAAAACTGTTTTTT	CASSLGTGVEKLFF